The rows below give T cell receptor delta chains drawn from one sample of a study of gamma-delta T cells after stem cell transplantation. TCRdb re-called the RT-PCR reads via CATT. The sample carries around 760 delta-chain clones, roughly 1.2% recorded once. Sample: gamma-delta T cells. The receptors originated from a human donor. It is not recorded whose cells these are; they may come from a transplant donor. The CDR3 runs from the conserved cysteine through the conserved F or W. Fields, in order: D gene, clone size, V gene, J gene, CDR3 protein, CDR3 DNA. D genes are given only for firm matches. Some rows mark clone size as missing; the rest say once, few, many or name a class of expanded clone.

>TRDD3|NA|TRDV1|TRDJ1
CALGELDDWFPYWGIRSDKLIF
TGTGCTCTTGGGGAACTAGACGATTGGTTCCCCTACTGGGGGATTCGGTCCGATAAACTCATCTTT
>TRDD3|few|TRDV2|TRDJ1
CACEKLGDTRKAHNDDKLIF
TGTGCCTGTGAAAAACTGGGGGATACGCGTAAGGCCCACAATGACGATAAACTCATCTTT
>TRDD3|few|TRDV2|TRDJ1
CACDTVSFLKAGGLYTDKLIF
TGTGCCTGTGACACCGTTTCTTTCCTAAAGGCTGGGGGACTGTACACCGATAAACTCATCTTT
>NA|NA|TRDV1|TRDJ1
CALGELVMGAYTDKLIF
TGTGCTCTTGGGGAACTAGTGATGGGGGCATACACCGATAAACTCATCTTT
>TRDD3|large|TRDV2|TRDJ1
CACDFLLGDTTDKLIF
TGTGCCTGTGACTTCCTACTGGGGGATACGACCGATAAACTCATCTTT
>NA|few|TRDV2|TRDJ3
CACDPAEAGVYVSWDTRQMFF
TGTGCCTGTGACCCCGCGGAGGCTGGGGTATACGTCTCCTGGGACACCCGACAGATGTTTTTC
>TRDD3|large|TRDV2|TRDJ1
CACDTVGPGIRVPDKLIF
TGTGCCTGTGACACCGTAGGCCCGGGGATACGCGTCCCCGATAAACTCATCTTT
>TRDD3|few|TRDV2|TRDJ3
CACDTADLGDTHKYTRPMFF
TGTGCCTGTGACACCGCAGACCTGGGGGATACGCATAAATACACCCGCCCGATGTTTTTC
>TRDD3|few|TRDV2|TRDJ3
CACEKLGETSSWDTRQMFF
TGTGCCTGTGAAAAACTGGGGGAGACTAGCTCCTGGGACACCCGACAGATGTTTTTC
>TRDD3|NA|TRDV2|TRDJ1
CACDRILGDTVLIF
TGTGCCTGTGACCGAATACTGGGGGATACGGTACTCATCTTT
>TRDD3|NA|TRDV2|TRDJ1
CACDTLGDSNDKLIF
TGTGCCTGTGACACTCTGGGGGATTCGAACGATAAACTCATCTTT
>TRDD3|large|TRDV2|TRDJ3
CACDSFTGGPSSWDTRQMFF
TGTGCCTGTGACTCGTTTACTGGGGGACCGAGCTCCTGGGACACCCGACAGATGTTTTTC
>TRDD3|NA|TRDV2|TRDJ1
CACDTVDGGYAYTDKLIF
TGTGCCTGTGACACCGTTGATGGGGGATACGCATACACCGATAAACTCATCTTT
>TRDD3|large|TRDV2|TRDJ1
CACEHLLGDRELIF
TGTGCCTGTGAGCATTTACTGGGGGATCGGGAACTCATCTTT
>TRDD3|hyperexpanded|TRDV2|TRDJ1
CACDTVGLGGNTDKLIF
TGTGCCTGTGACACCGTCGGACTGGGGGGAAACACCGATAAACTCATCTTT
>TRDD3|hyperexpanded|TRDV2|TRDJ3
CACDPAEAGGYGSWDTRQMFF
TGTGCCTGTGACCCCGCGGAGGCTGGGGGATACGGCTCCTGGGACACCCGACAGATGTTTTTC
>TRDD3|NA|TRDV2|TRDJ1
CACDTVVLGDTDKLIF
TGTGCCTGTGACACCGTGGTACTGGGGGATACCGATAAACTCATCTTT
>TRDD3|few|TRDV2|TRDJ1
CACDHMGDSTDKLIF
TGTGCCTGTGACCATATGGGGGATTCGACCGATAAACTCATCTTT
>NA|large|TRDV2|TRDJ1
CACDSVMGTPGDTDKLIF
TGTGCCTGTGACTCCGTTATGGGGACGCCAGGGGACACCGATAAACTCATCTTT
>NA|few|TRDV2|TRDJ1
CACDRVLGSPSFPSYTDKLIF
TGTGCCTGTGACAGAGTACTGGGTTCTCCGTCGTTTCCCTCGTACACCGATAAACTCATCTTT
>TRDD3|medium-sized|TRDV1|TRDJ1
CALGETGLLQDHWGGMYTDKLIF
TGTGCTCTTGGGGAAACTGGCCTTCTTCAAGACCACTGGGGGGGAATGTACACCGATAAACTCATCTTT
>TRDD3|few|TRDV1|TRDJ1
CALGEPKTKPTFPNWGIQYTDKLIF
TGTGCTCTTGGGGAACCCAAAACAAAACCTACGTTCCCCAACTGGGGGATTCAGTACACCGATAAACTCATCTTT
>TRDD3|NA|TRDV2|TRDJ1
CACDTLGDSDTDKLIF
TGTGCCTGTGACACCCTGGGGGATTCTGACACCGATAAACTCATCTTT
>TRDD3|large|TRDV2|TRDJ1
CACDSLTGGLGPDKLIF
TGTGCCTGTGACTCTCTTACTGGGGGATTGGGCCCCGATAAACTCATCTTT
>TRDD3|NA|TRDV2|TRDJ1
CACDPVNLGDAGANANKLIF
TGTGCCTGTGACCCGGTGAACCTGGGGGATGCTGGGGCCAACGCCAATAAACTCATCTTT
>NA|NA|TRDV2|TRDJ1
CACGRVLGSPSFPSYTDKLIF
TGTGCCTGTGGCAGAGTACTGGGTTCTCCGTCGTTTCCCTCGTACACCGATAAACTCATCTTT
>NA|large|TRDV2|TRDJ1
CACDPLRRGETYTDKLIF
TGTGCCTGTGACCCGCTTCGGCGGGGGGAAACGTACACCGATAAACTCATCTTT
>TRDD3|large|TRDV2|TRDJ3
CACDGTGGGSPTWDTRQMFF
TGTGCCTGTGACGGTACTGGGGGAGGATCCCCCACCTGGGACACCCGACAGATGTTTTTC
>TRDD3|few|TRDV2|TRDJ1
CACDLLGGITDKLIF
TGTGCCTGTGACTTACTGGGGGGGATCACCGATAAACTCATCTTT
>TRDD3|few|TRDV2|TRDJ3
CACDTGGYEHWDTRQMFF
TGTGCCTGTGACACCGGGGGATACGAGCACTGGGACACCCGACAGATGTTTTTC
>TRDD3|few|TRDV2|TRDJ1
CACDTISGTWGMNTDKLIF
TGTGCCTGTGATACAATCTCAGGGACCTGGGGGATGAATACCGATAAACTCATCTTT
>TRDD3|large|TRDV2|TRDJ1
CACDRTGGWNTDKLIF
TGTGCCTGTGACCGTACTGGGGGATGGAACACCGATAAACTCATCTTT
>NA|NA|TRDV1|TRDJ1
CALGEATKAFLLGVYWGRPYTDKLIF
TGTGCTCTTGGGGAAGCCACGAAGGCCTTCCTACTTGGGGTGTACTGGGGGAGGCCGTACACCGATAAACTCATCTTT
>TRDD3|NA|TRDV2|TRDJ3
CACDTLGDTHKDTRQMFF
TGTGCCTGTGACACACTGGGGGATACGCATAAAGACACCCGACAGATGTTTTTC
>TRDD3|large|TRDV2|TRDJ1
CACDSLGDTTDKLIF
TGTGCCTGTGACTCCCTGGGGGATACAACCGATAAACTCATCTTT
>TRDD3|large|TRDV2|TRDJ1
CACDPVLGDTRNTDKLIF
TGTGCCTGTGACCCTGTACTGGGGGATACGCGAAACACCGATAAACTCATCTTT
>TRDD3|large|TRDV2|TRDJ1
CACDPVGDRNADKLIF
TGTGCCTGTGACCCTGTGGGGGATAGAAACGCCGATAAACTCATCTTT
>NA|few|TRDV2|TRDJ1
CACDTVGATDKLIF
TGTGCCTGTGACACGGTGGGGGCCACCGATAAACTCATCTTT
>NA|few|TRDV2|TRDJ1
CACDTVSALTDKLIF
TGTGCCTGTGACACCGTCAGTGCCTTAACCGATAAACTCATCTTT
>TRDD3|large|TRDV2|TRDJ1
CACDPMPGLGDTGGSKLIF
TGTGCCTGTGACCCCATGCCCGGTCTGGGGGATACCGGAGGGTCTAAACTCATCTTT
>TRDD3|few|TRDV1|TRDJ1
CALGELVLGVLRGKLIF
TGTGCTCTTGGGGAACTCGTCCTGGGGGTCCTCCGTGGTAAACTCATCTTT
>NA|hyperexpanded|TRDV2|TRDJ1
CACDTVSFLKAGGITDKLIF
TGTGCCTGTGACACCGTTTCTTTCCTAAAGGCTGGGGGGATCACCGATAAACTCATCTTT
>TRDD3|NA|TRDV2|TRDJ3
CACDTVLGVSWDTRQMFF
TGTGCCTGTGACACCGTGCTGGGGGTATCCTGGGACACCCGACAGATGTTTTTC
>TRDD3|few|TRDV1|TRDJ1
CALGELKGFPWDWGIRYTDKLIF
TGTGCTCTTGGGGAATTGAAGGGATTCCCCTGGGACTGGGGGATACGGTACACCGATAAACTCATCTTT
>NA|few|TRDV1|TRDJ2
CALGGTLVLLGYSKVFRNDACGSALTAQLFF
TGTGCTCTTGGAGGGACCCTGGTCTTGTTGGGATATAGCAAGGTTTTTCGTAATGATGCCTGTGGTAGTGCTTTGACAGCACAACTCTTCTTT